The 15 T cell receptor beta chains listed next were all sequenced from one sample in a study of shared clonotypes between healthy human individuals. Here immunoSEQ multiplex PCR was the method, and the copy in TCRdb shows in-frame clones only, minus some. The sample comprises roughly 600,000 clones, about 98% of which are singletons, and approximately 0.3% rests with the top ten. Selected positively for CCR7 and CD45RO-negative, naive CD8 cells excluded terminally differentiated effector memory CD45RA+ cells. Sequencing was performed on naive CD8+ T cells sorted from blood. The origin of the receptors is a young man in good health.

J is TRBJ2-1 and V is TRBV28; D is tentatively TRBD1 or TRBD2 (5 bases each). V was trimmed by 1 base and J by 8 bases, leaving 15 bases between them. The CDR3 spans 15 residues. Germline CDR1 and CDR2: MDHEN and SYDVKM. For the CDR3, the DNA is TGTGCCAGCAGTTTATATGCTGCAGGGACCCATGAGCAGTTCTTC. Encoded protein: CASSLYAAGTHEQFF.

This rearrangement joins TRBV5-8 to TRBJ2-2; possibly TRBD2 for D (6 bases). Per germline, CDR1 SGHTS and CDR2 YDEGEE. Trimming pared 1 base from V and 1 base from J, leaving 11 bases between. This CDR3 has 16 amino acids. The chain's CDR3 is CASSLFAGLNTGELFF. DNA for the CDR3: TGTGCCAGCAGCTTGTTTGCGGGACTGAACACCGGGGAGCTGTTTTTT.

The chain couples TRBV11-2 to TRBJ2-3, with TRBD2 identical over 10 bases. Germline V gene sequence: CDR1 SGHAT, CDR2 FQNNGV. Trimming removed 5 bases from V and 2 bases from J; junction bases left unmatched: 4. This CDR3 has 15 residues. CDR3 in amino acids: CASSLLAGFTDTQYF. CDR3 in DNA: TGTGCCAGCAGCCTACTAGCGGGGTTCACAGATACGCAGTATTTT.

V is TRBV7-9 and J is TRBJ2-5; D is possibly TRBD1 (6 bases). The CDR3 covers 14 residues. V was cut by 4 bases and J by 4 bases, with 13 bases left in between. Germline V gene sequence: CDR1 SEHNR, CDR2 FQNEAQ (reference sequence). The CDR3 loop is CASSWKGVGETQYF. CDR3 DNA: TGTGCCAGCAGCTGGAAGGGGGTAGGAGAGACCCAGTACTTC.

The chain links TRBV5-1 to TRBJ1-1, with 11 bases lining up with TRBD1. V lost 1 base, J lost 1 base, and 3 bases stayed unmatched. The CDR3 totals 16 residues. CDR1 is SGHRS and CDR2 is YFSETQ in the germline V gene. The CDR3: CASSLFGQGANTEAFF. The CDR3 bases are TGCGCCAGCAGCTTGTTCGGACAGGGGGCGAACACTGAAGCTTTCTTT.

The chain employs TRBV9 and TRBJ2-1; 12 positions match TRBD2. CDR3 length: 17 residues. Germline CDR1 and CDR2: SGDLS and YYNGEE. Unmatched junction bases numbered 7, after V lost 3 bases and J lost 3 bases. CDR3 loop: CASSGRLAGDNYNEQFF. The CDR3 nucleotides read TGTGCCAGCAGCGGCCGACTAGCGGGAGACAACTACAATGAGCAGTTCTTC.

The chain carries TRBV4-1 and TRBJ2-2; maybe TRBD2 (6 bases). Germline V CDR1 and CDR2: MGHRA, YSYEKL. The CDR3 contains 13 residues. V was pared by 2 bases and J by 8 bases, with 9 bases between. The CDR3 spells CASSQLRDGELFF. CDR3 bases: TGCGCCAGCAGCCAATTGCGGGATGGGGAGCTGTTTTTT.

The chain couples TRBV10-2 to TRBJ2-7, with D tentatively TRBD1 or TRBD2 (5 bases each). The V end was cut by 11 bases, the J end by 5 bases, with 19 bases between. Germline V gene data show CDR1 as WSHSY and CDR2 as SAAADI. There are 13 residues in the CDR3. The CDR3 spells CAVRPRGADEQYF. CDR3 coding DNA: TGCGCCGTTCGTCCCCGAGGGGCGGACGAGCAGTACTTC.

The gene calls are TRBV6-1 and TRBJ1-1; D gene unclear. Germline V gene lookup returns CDR1 MNHNS and CDR2 SASEGT. The CDR3 sequence is 12 residues long. Trimming stripped 4 bases from V and 4 bases from J, with 7 bases between. CDR3 region: CASSGLGTEAFF. The CDR3 DNA sequence: TGTGCCAGCAGTGGGTTGGGCACTGAAGCTTTCTTT.

The rearrangement joins TRBV6-5 to TRBJ2-1; 10 bases align to TRBD2. Germline CDR1 MNHEY, CDR2 SVGAGI. CDR3 length: 16 amino acids. V lost 4 bases and J lost 3; bases outside the gene matches: 6. CDR3 DNA sequence: TGTGCCAGCAGTTCCTTCACTAGCGGGATCTACAATGAGCAGTTCTTC. Its protein product is CASSSFTSGIYNEQFF.

V and J are TRBV27 and TRBJ2-3, with TRBD2 matching 8 bases. Losses at the gene ends were 9 bases for V and 3 bases for J; bases not matched to a gene: 8. There are 14 residues in the CDR3. The germline CDR1 and CDR2 sequences are MNHEY and SMNVEV (reference sequence). The CDR3 loop reads CASGELAETDTQYF. CDR3 DNA: TGTGCCAGTGGAGAACTAGCGGAGACAGATACGCAGTATTTT.

This clone has only one observation. This chain connects TRBV9 to TRBJ2-1, with a weak D call TRBD2 (5 bases). The CDR3 covers 15 residues. CDR1 SGDLS and CDR2 YYNGEE come from the germline V gene. V was clipped by 3 bases and J by 9 bases, with 19 bases between them. The CDR3 region has the DNA TGTGCCAGCAGCGGTTCGACTGTCGGGGTGGTTGAGCAGTTCTTC. Translation gives CASSGSTVGVVEQFF.

This clone was observed a single time. For the CDR3, the DNA is TGCGCCAGCAGCAACCTGGCGGGGCGAACAGATACGCAGTATTTT. This gives the protein CASSNLAGRTDTQYF. The chain recombines TRBV5-1 with TRBJ2-3; a weak D match, TRBD2 (6 bases). This CDR3 has 15 residues. V was trimmed by 4 bases and J by 3 bases, leaving 15 bases between them. Germline values: CDR1 SGHRS, CDR2 YFSETQ.

The chain couples TRBV27 to TRBJ1-5; maybe TRBD1 (5 bases). The CDR3 sequence is 16 residues long. Trimming stripped 0 bases from V and 3 bases from J, with 12 bases between. Germline V lookup: CDR1 MNHEY, CDR2 SMNVEV (reference sequence). The CDR3 loop reads CASSLSWGEVNQPQHF. The CDR3 nucleotides are TGTGCCAGCAGTTTATCGTGGGGGGAGGTCAATCAGCCCCAGCATTTT.

A single count supports this clone. This chain links TRBV27 with TRBJ2-3; TRBD2 is a possible D gene (5 bases). Germline CDR1 MNHEY, CDR2 SMNVEV (reference sequence). This CDR3 comprises 13 residues. Trimming stripped 5 bases from V and 4 bases from J, with 10 bases between. CDR3 amino acids: CASSQRVADTQYF. CDR3 in DNA: TGTGCCAGCAGTCAGAGGGTTGCAGATACGCAGTATTTT.